Given below is one T cell receptor (beta chain) in context. Generated by immunoSEQ multiplex PCR, the TCRdb table keeps only in-frame clones and is missing some. The sample shows about 120,000 clones, 91% of them seen only once. V gave up 3 bases and J gave up 3 bases, with 9 bases separating them. From germline, CDR1 is LNHNV and CDR2 YYDKDF (reference sequence). This CDR3 is 13 amino acids long. This sample was included in a study of T cell responses to AZD1222 COVID-19 vaccine. Study at large: Second-dose intervals near 4 or 12 weeks were combined.

The chain uses TRBV15 and TRBJ2-7; D gene ambiguous. This receptor was identified in an adult in good health. Specimen: peripheral blood, collected on day 0 of AZD1222 vaccination. The CDR3 region is CATSSGFSYEQYF. CDR3 coding DNA: TGTGCCACCAGCAGTGGATTCAGCTACGAGCAGTACTTC.